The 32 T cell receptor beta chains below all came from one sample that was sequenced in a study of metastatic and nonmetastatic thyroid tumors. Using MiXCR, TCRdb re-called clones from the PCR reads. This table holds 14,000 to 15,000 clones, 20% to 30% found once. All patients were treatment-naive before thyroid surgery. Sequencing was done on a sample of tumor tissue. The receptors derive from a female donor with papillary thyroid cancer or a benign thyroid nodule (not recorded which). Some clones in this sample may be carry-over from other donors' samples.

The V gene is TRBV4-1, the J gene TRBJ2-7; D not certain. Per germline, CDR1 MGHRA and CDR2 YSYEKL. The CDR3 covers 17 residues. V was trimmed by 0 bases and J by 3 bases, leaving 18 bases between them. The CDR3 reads CASSQESMISSLYEQYF. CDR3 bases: TGCGCCAGCAGCCAAGAGTCCATGATATCGTCCCTCTACGAGCAGTACTTC.

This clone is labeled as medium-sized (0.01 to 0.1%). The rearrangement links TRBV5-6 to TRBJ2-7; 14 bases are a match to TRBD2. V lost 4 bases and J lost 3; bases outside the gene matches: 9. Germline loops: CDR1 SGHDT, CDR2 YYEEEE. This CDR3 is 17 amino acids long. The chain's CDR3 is CASSTRTSGRSFYEQYF. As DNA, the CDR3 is TGTGCCAGCAGCACTAGGACTAGCGGGAGGTCCTTCTACGAGCAGTACTTC.

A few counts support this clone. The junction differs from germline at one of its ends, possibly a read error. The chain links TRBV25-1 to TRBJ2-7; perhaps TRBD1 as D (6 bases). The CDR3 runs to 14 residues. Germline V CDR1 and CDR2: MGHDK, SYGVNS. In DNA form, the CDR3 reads TGTGCCAGCAGCAAAACTCAGGGGCCCTACGAGAAGTACTTC. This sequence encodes CASSKTQGPYEKYF.

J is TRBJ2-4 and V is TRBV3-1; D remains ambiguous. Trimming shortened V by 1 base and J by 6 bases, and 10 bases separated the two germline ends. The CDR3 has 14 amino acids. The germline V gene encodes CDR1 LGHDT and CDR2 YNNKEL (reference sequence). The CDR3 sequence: CASSQGEIPNIQYF. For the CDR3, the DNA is TGTGCCAGCAGCCAAGGGGAAATACCAAACATTCAGTACTTC. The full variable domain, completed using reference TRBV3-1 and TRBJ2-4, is DTAVSQTPKYLVTQMGNDKSIKCEQNLGHDTMYWYKQDSKKFLKIMFSYNNKELIINETVPNRFSPKSPDKAHLNLHINSLELGDSAVYFCASSQGEIPNIQYFGAGTRLSVL.

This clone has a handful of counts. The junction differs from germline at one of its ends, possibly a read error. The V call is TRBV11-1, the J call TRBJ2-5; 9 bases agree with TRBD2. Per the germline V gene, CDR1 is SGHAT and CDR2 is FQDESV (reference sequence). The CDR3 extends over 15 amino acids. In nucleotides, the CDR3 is TGTGCCAGCAGACAACTAGCGGGCCTAAGGGAGACCAAGTACTTC. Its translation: CASRQLAGLRETKYF. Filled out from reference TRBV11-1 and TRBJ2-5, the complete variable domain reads EAEVAQSPRYKITEKSQAVAFWCDPISGHATLYWYRQILGQGPELLVQFQDESVVDDSQLPKDRFSAERLKGVDSTLKIQPAELGDSAMYLCASRQLAGLRETKYFGPGTRLLVL.

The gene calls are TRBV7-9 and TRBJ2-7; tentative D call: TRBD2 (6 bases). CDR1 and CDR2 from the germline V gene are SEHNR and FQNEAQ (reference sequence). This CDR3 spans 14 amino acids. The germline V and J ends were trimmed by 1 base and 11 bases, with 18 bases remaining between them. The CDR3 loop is CASSLVKASGEKYF. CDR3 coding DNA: TGTGCCAGCAGCTTAGTGAAAGCCTCGGGGGAGAAGTACTTC.

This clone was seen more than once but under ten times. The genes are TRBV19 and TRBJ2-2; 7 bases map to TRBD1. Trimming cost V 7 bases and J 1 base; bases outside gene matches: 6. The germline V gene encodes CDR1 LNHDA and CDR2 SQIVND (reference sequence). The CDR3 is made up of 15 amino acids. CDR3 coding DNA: TGTGCCAGTACCCCGACAGGGTGGAACACCGGGGAGCTGTTTTTT. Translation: CASTPTGWNTGELFF.

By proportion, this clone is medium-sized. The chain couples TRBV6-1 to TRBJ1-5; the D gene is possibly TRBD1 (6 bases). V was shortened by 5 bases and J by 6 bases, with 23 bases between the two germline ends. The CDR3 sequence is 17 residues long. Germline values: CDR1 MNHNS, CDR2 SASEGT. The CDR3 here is CASSPFRQALLGQPQHF. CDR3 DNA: TGTGCCAGCAGTCCCTTTCGACAGGCCCTGCTGGGTCAGCCCCAGCATTTT.

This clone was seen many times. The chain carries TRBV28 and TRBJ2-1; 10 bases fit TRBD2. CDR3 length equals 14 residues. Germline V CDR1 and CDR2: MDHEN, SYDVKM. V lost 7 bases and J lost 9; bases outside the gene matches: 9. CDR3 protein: CASKVAGGGFEQFF. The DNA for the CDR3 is TGTGCCAGCAAAGTAGCGGGAGGTGGCTTTGAGCAGTTCTTC.

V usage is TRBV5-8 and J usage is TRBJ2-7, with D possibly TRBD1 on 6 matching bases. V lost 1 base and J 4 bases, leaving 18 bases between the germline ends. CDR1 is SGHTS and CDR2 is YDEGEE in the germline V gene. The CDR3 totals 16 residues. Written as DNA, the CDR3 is TGTGCCAGCAGCTTGTCCTGGACAGTGTCGGGGTACGAGCAGTACTTC. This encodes CASSLSWTVSGYEQYF.

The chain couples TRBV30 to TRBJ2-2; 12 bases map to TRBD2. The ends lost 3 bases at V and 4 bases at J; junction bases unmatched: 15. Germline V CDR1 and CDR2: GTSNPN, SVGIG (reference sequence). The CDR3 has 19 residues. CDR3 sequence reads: CAWRPALRLAGVVTGELFF. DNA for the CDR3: TGTGCCTGGAGACCAGCGCTTCGACTAGCGGGAGTTGTCACCGGGGAGCTGTTTTTT.

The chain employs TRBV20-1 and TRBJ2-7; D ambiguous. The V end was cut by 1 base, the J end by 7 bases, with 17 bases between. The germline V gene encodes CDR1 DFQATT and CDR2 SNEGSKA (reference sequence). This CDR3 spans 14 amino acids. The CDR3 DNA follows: TGCAGTGCTAGAGGGGCTGGGCTTTTGTGGGAGCAGTACTTC. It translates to CSARGAGLLWEQYF.

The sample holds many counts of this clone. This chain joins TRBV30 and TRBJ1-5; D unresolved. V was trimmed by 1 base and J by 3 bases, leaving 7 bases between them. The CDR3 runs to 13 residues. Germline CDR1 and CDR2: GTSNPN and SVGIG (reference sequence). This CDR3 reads CAWSGGANQPQHF. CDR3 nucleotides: TGTGCCTGGAGTGGTGGAGCCAATCAGCCCCAGCATTTT.

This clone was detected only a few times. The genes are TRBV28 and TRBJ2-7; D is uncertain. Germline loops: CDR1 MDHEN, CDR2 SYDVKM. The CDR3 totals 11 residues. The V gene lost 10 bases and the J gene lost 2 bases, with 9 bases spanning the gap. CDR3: CAIIHTYEQYF. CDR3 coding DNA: TGTGCCATCATTCACACCTACGAGCAGTACTTC.

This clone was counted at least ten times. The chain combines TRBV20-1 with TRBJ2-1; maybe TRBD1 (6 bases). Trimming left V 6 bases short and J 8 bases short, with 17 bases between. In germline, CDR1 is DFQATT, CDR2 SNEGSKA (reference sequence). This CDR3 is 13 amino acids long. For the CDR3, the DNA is TGCAGTGCCCCCCGGACAGAGATCGATGAGCAGTTCTTC. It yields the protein CSAPRTEIDEQFF.

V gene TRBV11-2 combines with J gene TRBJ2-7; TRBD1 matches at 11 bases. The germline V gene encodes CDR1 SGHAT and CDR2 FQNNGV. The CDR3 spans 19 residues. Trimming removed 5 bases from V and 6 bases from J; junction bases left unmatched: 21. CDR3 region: CASSPRWTGGGGRILEQYF. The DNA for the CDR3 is TGTGCCAGCAGCCCGCGGTGGACAGGGGGCGGAGGGAGAATACTCGAGCAGTACTTC.

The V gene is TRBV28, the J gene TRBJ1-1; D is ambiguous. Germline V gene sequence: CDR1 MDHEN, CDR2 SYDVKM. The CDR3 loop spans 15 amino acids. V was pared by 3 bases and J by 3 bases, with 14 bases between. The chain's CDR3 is CASSFWKMRDTEAFF. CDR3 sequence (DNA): TGTGCCAGCAGTTTTTGGAAAATGCGGGACACTGAAGCTTTCTTT.

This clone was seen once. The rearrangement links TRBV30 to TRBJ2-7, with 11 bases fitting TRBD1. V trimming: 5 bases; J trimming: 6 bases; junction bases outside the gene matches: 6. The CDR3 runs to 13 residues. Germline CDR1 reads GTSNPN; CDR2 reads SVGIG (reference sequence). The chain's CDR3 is CAWGRDRGSEQYF. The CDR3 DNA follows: TGTGCCTGGGGCCGGGACAGGGGGAGCGAGCAGTACTTC.

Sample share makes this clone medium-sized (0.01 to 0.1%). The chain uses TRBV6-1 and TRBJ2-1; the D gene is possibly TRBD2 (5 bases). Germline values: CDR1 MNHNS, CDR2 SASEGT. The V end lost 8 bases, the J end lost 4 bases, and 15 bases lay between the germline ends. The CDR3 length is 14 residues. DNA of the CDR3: TGTGCCAGCGGTCGAGGGCCAGGATACAATGAGCAGTTCTTC. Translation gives CASGRGPGYNEQFF.

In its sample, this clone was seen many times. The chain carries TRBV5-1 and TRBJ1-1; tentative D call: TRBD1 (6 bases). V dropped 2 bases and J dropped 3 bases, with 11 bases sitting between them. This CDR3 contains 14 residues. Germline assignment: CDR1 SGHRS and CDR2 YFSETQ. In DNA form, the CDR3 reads TGCGCCAGCAGCTTACAGGGAAGGGACACTGAAGCTTTCTTT. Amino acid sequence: CASSLQGRDTEAFF.

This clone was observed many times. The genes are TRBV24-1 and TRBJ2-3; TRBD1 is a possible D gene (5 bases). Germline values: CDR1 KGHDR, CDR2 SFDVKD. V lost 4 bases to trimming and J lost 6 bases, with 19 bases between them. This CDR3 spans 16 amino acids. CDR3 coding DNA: TGTGCCACCAGTGAGGACCGAACGCGCAGGGTTGATACGCAGTATTTT. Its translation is CATSEDRTRRVDTQYF.

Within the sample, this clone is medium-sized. CDR3 region: CASSGRGSSYEQYF. The CDR3 DNA reads as TGTGCCAGCAGTGGACGGGGGAGCTCCTACGAGCAGTACTTC. The chain recombines TRBV6-1 with TRBJ2-7; TRBD2 might be the D (6 bases). This CDR3 comprises 14 residues. V was trimmed by 4 bases and J by 0 bases, leaving 10 bases between them. Germline V CDR1 and CDR2: MNHNS, SASEGT.

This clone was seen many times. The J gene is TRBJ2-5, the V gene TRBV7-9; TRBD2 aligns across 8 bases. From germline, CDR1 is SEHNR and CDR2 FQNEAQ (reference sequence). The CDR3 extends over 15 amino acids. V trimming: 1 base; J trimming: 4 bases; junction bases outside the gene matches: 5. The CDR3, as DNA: TGTGCCAGCAGCTTAGGTCGGCTAGCGGGAGAGACCCAGTACTTC. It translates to CASSLGRLAGETQYF.

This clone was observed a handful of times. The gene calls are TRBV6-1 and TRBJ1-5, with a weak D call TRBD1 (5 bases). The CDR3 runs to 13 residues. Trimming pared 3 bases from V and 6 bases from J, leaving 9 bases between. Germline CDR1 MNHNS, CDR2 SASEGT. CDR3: CASSEGETQPQHF. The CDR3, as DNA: TGTGCCAGCAGTGAGGGGGAGACTCAGCCCCAGCATTTT.

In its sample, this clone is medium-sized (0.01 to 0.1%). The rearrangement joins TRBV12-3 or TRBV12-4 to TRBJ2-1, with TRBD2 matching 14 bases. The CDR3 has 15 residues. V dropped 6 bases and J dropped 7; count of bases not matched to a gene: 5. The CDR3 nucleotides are TGTGCCAGCAGGGACGGGACTAGCGGGAGAAATGAGCAGTTCTTC. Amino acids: CASRDGTSGRNEQFF.

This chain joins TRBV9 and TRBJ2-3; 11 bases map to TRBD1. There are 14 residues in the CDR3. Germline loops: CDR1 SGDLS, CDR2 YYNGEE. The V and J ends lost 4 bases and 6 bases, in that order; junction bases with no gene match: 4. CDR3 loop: CASSPRTGGDTQYF. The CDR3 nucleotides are TGTGCCAGCAGCCCCCGGACAGGGGGCGATACGCAGTATTTT.

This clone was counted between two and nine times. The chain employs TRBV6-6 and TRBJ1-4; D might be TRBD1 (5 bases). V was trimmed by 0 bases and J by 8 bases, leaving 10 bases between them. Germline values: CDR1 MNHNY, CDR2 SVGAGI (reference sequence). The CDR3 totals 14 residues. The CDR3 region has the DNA TGTGCCAGCAGTTACTCCCCTCGGGGGGAAAAACTGTTTTTT. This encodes CASSYSPRGEKLFF.

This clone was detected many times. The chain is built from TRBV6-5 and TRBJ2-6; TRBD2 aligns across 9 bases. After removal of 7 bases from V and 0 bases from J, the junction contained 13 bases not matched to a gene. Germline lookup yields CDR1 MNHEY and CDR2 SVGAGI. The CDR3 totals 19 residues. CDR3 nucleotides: TGTGCCAGCACTCATAGCGGGAGTACTCCTAACTCTGGGGCCAACGTCCTGACTTTC. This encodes CASTHSGSTPNSGANVLTF.

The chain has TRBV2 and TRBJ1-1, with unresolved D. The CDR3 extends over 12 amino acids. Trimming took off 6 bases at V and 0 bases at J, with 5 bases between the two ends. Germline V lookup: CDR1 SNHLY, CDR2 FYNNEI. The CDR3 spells CASRFLNTEAFF. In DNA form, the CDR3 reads TGTGCCAGCAGGTTTCTGAACACTGAAGCTTTCTTT.

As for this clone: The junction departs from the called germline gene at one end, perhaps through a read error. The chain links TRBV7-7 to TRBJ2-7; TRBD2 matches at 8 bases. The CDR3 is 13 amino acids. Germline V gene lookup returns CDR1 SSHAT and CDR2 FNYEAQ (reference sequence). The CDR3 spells CASSLAGSNEQYF. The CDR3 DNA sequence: TGCGCTAGCAGCTTAGCGGGGTCCAACGAGCAGTACTTC.

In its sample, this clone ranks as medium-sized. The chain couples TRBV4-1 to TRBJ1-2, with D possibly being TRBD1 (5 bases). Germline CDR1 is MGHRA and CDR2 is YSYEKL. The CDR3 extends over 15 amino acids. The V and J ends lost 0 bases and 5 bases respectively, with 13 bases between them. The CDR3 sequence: CASSQDTQGLYGYTF. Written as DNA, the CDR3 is TGCGCCAGCAGCCAAGATACCCAGGGTTTGTATGGCTACACCTTC.

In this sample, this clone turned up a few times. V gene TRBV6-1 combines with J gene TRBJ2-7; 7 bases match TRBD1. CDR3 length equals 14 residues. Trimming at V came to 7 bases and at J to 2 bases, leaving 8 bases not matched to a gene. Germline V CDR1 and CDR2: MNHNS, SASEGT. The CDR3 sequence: CASTTGDGTYEQYF. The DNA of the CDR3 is TGTGCCAGCACAACAGGGGACGGGACCTACGAGCAGTACTTC.